This T cell receptor beta chain was identified during a study of T cell responses to AZD1222 COVID-19 vaccine. General study results and limits: Repertoire sampling was restricted to post-peak T cell response timepoints. Unmutated regions of variants are reportedly targeted by nearly half of spike-specific TCRs.

This clone turned up a few times. What it binds is unknown. Germline CDR1 is SNHLY and CDR2 is FYNNEI. The CDR3 spans 13 residues. V lost 8 bases and J lost 1, with 11 bases in between. Second-dose intervals of approximately 4 or approximately 12 weeks were pooled. Libraries were prepared by immunoSEQ multiplex PCR; TCRdb keeps only in-frame clonotypes and omits some of them. The sample has under 150,000 clones, about 91% seen once; the top ten hold about 6.5%. This TCR derives from an adult who received the AZD1222 COVID-19 vaccine. The chain joins TRBV2 to TRBJ1-2, with D tentatively TRBD1 (6 bases). The sample here was peripheral blood, taken 28 days after the second AZD1222 dose. CDR3: CASHGQFNYGYTF. In DNA form, the CDR3 reads TGTGCCAGCCATGGACAGTTTAACTATGGCTACACCTTC.